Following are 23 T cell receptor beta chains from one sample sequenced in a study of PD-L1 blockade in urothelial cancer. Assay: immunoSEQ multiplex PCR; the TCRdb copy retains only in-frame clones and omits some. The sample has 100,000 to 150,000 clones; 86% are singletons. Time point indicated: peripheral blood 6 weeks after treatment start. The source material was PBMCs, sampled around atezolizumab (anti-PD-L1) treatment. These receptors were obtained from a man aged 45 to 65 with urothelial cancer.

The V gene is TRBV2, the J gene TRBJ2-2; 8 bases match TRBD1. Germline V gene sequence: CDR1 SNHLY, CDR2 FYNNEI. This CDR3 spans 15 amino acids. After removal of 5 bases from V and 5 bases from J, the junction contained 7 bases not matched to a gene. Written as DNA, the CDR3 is TGTGCCAGCAGTCCTGGACAGGGAAGGACCGGGGAGCTGTTTTTT. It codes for CASSPGQGRTGELFF.

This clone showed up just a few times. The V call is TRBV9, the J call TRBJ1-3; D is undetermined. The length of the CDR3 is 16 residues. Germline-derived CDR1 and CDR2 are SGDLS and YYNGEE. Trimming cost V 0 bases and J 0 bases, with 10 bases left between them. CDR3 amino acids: CASSVGLPGSGNTIYF. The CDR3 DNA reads TGTGCCAGCAGCGTAGGTCTTCCCGGCTCTGGAAACACCATATATTTT.

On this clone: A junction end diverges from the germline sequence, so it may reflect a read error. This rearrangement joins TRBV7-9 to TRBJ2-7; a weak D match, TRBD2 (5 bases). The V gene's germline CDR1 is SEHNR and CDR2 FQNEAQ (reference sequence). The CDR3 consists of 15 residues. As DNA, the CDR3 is TGTGCCAGCAGCCAAGCCGGGATAAGAGGAACTAATGGGTTCTTC. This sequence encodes CASSQAGIRGTNGFF. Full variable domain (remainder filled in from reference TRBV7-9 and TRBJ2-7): DTGVSQNPRHKITKRGQNVTFRCDPISEHNRLYWYRQTLGQGPEFLTYFQNEAQLEKSRLLSDRFSAERPKGSFSTLEIQRTEQGDSAMYLCASSQAGIRGTNGFFGPGTRLTVT.

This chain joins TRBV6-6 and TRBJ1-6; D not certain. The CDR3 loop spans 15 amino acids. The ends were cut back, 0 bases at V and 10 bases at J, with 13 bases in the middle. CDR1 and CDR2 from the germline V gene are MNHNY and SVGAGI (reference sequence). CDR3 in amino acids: CASSYSDHIGSPLHF. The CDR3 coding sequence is TGTGCCAGCAGTTACTCGGATCATATCGGGTCACCCCTCCACTTT.

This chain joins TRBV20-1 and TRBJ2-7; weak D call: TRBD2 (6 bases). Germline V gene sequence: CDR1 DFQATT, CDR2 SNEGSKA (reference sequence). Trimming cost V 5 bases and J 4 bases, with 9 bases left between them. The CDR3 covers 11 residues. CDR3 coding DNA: TGCAGTGCTCCCGGAGGGTACGAGCAGTACTTC. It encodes CSAPGGYEQYF.

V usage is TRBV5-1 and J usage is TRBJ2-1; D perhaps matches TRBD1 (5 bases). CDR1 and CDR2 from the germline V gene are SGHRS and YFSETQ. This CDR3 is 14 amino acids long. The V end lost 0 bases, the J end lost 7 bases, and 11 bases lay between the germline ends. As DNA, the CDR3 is TGCGCCAGCAGCTTGGACGTAGGGGTGAATGAGCAGTTCTTC. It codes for CASSLDVGVNEQFF. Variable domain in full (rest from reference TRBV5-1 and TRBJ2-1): KAGVTQTPRYLIKTRGQQVTLSCSPISGHRSVSWYQQTPGQGLQFLFEYFSETQRNKGNFPGRFSGRQFSNSRSEMNVSTLELGDSALYLCASSLDVGVNEQFFGPGTRLTVL.

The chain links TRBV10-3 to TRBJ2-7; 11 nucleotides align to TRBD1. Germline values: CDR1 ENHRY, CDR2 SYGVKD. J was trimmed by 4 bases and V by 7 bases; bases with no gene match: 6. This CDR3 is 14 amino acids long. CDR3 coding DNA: TGTGCCATCAATGGACAGGGGGCTAATTACGAGCAGTACTTC. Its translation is CAINGQGANYEQYF.

CDR3 DNA sequence: TGTGCCAGCAGCTTTGGGTGGGCGGGTCAAGAGACCCAGTACTTC. Translating gives CASSFGWAGQETQYF. The chain uses TRBV7-9 and TRBJ2-5; a weak D match, TRBD2 (5 bases). The CDR3 sequence is 15 residues long. CDR1 and CDR2 (germline): SEHNR, FQNEAQ (reference sequence). Trimming removed 3 bases at V and 2 bases at J, with 13 bases between.

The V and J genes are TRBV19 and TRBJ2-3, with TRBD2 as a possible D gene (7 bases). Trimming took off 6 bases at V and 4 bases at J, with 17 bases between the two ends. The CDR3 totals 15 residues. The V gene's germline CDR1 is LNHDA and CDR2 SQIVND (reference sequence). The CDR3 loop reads CASRSGGGQADTQYF. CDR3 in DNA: TGTGCCAGTAGATCTGGGGGGGGGCAGGCAGATACGCAGTATTTT.

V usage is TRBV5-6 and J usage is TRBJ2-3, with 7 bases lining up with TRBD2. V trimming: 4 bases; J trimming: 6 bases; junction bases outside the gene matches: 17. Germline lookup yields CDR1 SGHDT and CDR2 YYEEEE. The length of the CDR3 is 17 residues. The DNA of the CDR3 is TGTGCCAGCAGCAACGGCTTAATGTGGGGGGGATTGGATACGCAGTATTTT. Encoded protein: CASSNGLMWGGLDTQYF.

The CDR3 region is CASREAGNTIYF. Here the CDR3 DNA reads TGTGCCAGCAGGGAAGCGGGAAACACCATATATTTT. The V call is TRBV11-2, the J call TRBJ1-3; D unresolved. This CDR3 has 12 amino acids. Germline-derived CDR1 and CDR2 are SGHAT and FQNNGV. Trimming cost V 6 bases and J 4 bases, with 7 bases left between them.

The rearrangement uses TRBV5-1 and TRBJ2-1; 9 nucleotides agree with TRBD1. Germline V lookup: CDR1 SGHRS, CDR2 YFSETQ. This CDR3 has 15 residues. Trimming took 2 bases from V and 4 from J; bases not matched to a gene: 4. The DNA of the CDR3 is TGCGCCAGCAGCTTCGAGGGGACAGGGTACAATGAGCAGTTCTTC. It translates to CASSFEGTGYNEQFF.

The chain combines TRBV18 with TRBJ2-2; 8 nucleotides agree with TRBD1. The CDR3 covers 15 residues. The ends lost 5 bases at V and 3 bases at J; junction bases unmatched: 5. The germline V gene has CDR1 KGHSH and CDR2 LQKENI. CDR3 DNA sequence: TGTGCCAGCTCAACCGGACAGGGCTACACCGGGGAGCTGTTTTTT. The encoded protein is CASSTGQGYTGELFF.

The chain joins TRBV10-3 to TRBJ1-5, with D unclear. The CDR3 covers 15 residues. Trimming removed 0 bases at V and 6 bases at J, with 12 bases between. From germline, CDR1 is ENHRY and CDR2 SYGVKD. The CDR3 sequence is CAISESVGSGQPQHF. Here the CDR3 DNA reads TGTGCCATCAGTGAGTCGGTTGGGTCGGGTCAGCCCCAGCATTTT.

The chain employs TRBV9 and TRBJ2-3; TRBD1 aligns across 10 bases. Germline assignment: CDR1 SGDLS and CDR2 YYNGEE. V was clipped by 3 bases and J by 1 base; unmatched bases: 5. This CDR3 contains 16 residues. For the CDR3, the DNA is TGTGCCAGCAGCGCGACAGGGGGCGCGGGCACAGATACGCAGTATTTT. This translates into CASSATGGAGTDTQYF.

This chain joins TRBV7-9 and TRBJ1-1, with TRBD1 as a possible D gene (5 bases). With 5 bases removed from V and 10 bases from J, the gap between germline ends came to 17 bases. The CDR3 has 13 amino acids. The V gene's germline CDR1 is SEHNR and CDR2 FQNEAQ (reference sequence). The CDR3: CASSQGANLAAFF. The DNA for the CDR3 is TGTGCCAGCAGCCAGGGTGCCAATCTTGCAGCTTTCTTT. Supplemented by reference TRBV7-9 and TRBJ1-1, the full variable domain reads DTGVSQNPRHKITKRGQNVTFRCDPISEHNRLYWYRQTLGQGPEFLTYFQNEAQLEKSRLLSDRFSAERPKGSFSTLEIQRTEQGDSAMYLCASSQGANLAAFFGQGTRLTVV.

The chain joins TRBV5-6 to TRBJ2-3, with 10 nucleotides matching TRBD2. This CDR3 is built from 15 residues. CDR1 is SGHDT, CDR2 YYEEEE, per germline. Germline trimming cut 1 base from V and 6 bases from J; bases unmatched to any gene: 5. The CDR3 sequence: CASSLLAGERDTQYF. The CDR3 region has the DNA TGTGCCAGCAGCTTGCTAGCGGGAGAACGCGATACGCAGTATTTT.

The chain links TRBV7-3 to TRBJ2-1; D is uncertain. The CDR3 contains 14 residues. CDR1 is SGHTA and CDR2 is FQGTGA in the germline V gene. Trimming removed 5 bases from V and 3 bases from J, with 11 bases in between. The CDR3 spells CASSKNTGYNEQFF. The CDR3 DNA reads TGTGCCAGCAGCAAAAACACGGGCTACAATGAGCAGTTCTTC.

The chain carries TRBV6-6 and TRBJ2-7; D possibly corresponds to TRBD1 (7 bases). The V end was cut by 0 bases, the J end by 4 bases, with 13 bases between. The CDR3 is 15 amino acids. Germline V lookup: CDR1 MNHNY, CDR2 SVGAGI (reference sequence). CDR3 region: CASSYSAGGGYEQYF. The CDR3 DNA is TGTGCCAGCAGTTACTCAGCAGGGGGAGGTTACGAGCAGTACTTC.

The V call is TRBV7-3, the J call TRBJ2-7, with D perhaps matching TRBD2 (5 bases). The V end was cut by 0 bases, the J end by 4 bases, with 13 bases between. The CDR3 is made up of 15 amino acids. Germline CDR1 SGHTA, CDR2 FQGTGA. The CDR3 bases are TGTGCCAGCAGCTTAACCCCCGGAGGATCTTACGAGCAGTACTTC. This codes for CASSLTPGGSYEQYF.

CDR3 sequence reads: CASSISGGERYTF. CDR3 nucleotides: TGTGCCAGTAGTATTTCGGGCGGGGAACGCTACACCTTC. V is TRBV19 and J is TRBJ1-2; D gene unclear. The CDR3 contains 13 residues. V gave up 3 bases and J gave up 9 bases, with 14 bases separating them. Per the germline V gene, CDR1 is LNHDA and CDR2 is SQIVND (reference sequence).

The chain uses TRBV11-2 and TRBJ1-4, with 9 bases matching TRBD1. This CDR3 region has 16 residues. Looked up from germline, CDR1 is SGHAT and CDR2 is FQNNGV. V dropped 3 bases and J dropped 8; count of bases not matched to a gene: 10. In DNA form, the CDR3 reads TGTGCCAGCAGCTTGGGAACAGGGGGCGCTTGGGAAAAACTGTTTTTT. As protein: CASSLGTGGAWEKLFF.

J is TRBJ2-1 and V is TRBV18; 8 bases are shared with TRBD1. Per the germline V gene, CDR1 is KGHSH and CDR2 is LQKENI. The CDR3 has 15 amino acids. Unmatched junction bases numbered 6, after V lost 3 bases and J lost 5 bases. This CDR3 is CASSPPGQANNEQFF. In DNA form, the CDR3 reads TGTGCCAGCTCACCCCCGGGACAGGCTAACAATGAGCAGTTCTTC.